The 2 T cell receptor beta chains presented below share a single source sample, sequenced in a study of neoadjuvant anti-PD-1 for oral cavity cancer. Clones were sequenced by immunoSEQ multiplex PCR, and TCRdb holds only the in-frame ones, with some missing. The data contain thousands of clones, about 81% of them singletons. As to time point: after neoadjuvant nivolumab, at surgical resection. Sample: PBMCs, taken after nivolumab (anti-PD-1) treatment. The receptor set was obtained from a person aged 35-79 years with oral cavity squamous cell carcinoma.

V is TRBV6-6 and J is TRBJ1-4; 7 bases line up with TRBD1. Germline loops: CDR1 MNHNY, CDR2 SVGAGI (reference sequence). V dropped 4 bases and J dropped 2; count of bases not matched to a gene: 7. The CDR3 is 16 amino acids. CDR3 bases: TGTGCCAGCAGTTCGACAGGGAGTGGGACTAATGAAAAACTGTTTTTT. It encodes CASSSTGSGTNEKLFF.

This chain connects TRBV10-3 to TRBJ2-5; the D gene could be TRBD1 or TRBD2 (5 bases each). CDR3 length equals 14 residues. Trimming left V 10 bases short and J 1 base short, with 16 bases between. CDR1 is ENHRY and CDR2 is SYGVKD in the germline V gene. Written as DNA, the CDR3 is TGTGCCACTGCAACGGGGCACTCCCAAGAGACCCAGTACTTC. This sequence encodes CATATGHSQETQYF.